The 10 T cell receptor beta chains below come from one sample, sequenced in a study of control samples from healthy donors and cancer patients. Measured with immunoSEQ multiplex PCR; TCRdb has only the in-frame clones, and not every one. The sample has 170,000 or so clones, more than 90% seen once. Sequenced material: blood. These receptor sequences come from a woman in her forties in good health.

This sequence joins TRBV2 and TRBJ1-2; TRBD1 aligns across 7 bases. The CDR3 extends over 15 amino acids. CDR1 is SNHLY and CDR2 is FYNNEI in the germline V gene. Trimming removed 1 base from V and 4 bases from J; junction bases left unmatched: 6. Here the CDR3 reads CASSEEGGASYGYTF. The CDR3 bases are TGTGCCAGCAGTGAAGAAGGGGGCGCAAGCTATGGCTACACCTTC. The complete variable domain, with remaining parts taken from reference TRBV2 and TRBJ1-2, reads EPEVTQTPSHQVTQMGQEVILRCVPISNHLYFYWYRQILGQKVEFLVSFYNNEISEKSEIFDDQFSVERPDGSNFTLKIRSTKLEDSAMYFCASSEEGGASYGYTFGSGTRLTVV.

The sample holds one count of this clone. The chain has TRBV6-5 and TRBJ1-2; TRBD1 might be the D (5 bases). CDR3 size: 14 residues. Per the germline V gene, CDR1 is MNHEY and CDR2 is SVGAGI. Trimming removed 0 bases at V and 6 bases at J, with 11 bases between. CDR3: CASSYSQGLDGYTF. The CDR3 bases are TGTGCCAGCAGTTACTCGCAGGGATTGGATGGCTACACCTTC.

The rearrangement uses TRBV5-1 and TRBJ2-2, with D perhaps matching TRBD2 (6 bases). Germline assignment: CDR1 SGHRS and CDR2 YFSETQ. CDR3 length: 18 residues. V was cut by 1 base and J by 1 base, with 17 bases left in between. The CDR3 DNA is TGCGCCAGCAGCTTGCCTTCGGCGGGGAGATGGAACACCGGGGAGCTGTTTTTT. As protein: CASSLPSAGRWNTGELFF.

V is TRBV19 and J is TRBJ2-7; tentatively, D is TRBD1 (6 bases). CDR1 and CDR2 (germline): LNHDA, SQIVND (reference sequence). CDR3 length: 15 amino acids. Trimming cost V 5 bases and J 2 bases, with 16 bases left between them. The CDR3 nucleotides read TGTGCCAGTAGTCCAGAGGACAGCCCCACCTACGAGCAGTACTTC. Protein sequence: CASSPEDSPTYEQYF.

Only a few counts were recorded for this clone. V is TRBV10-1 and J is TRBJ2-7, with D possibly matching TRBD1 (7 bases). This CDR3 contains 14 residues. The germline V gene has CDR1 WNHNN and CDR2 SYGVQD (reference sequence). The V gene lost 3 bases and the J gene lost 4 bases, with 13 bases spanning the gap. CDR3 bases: TGCGCCAGCAGTGAAGGCAGGGGGGTATACGAGCAGTACTTC. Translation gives CASSEGRGVYEQYF.

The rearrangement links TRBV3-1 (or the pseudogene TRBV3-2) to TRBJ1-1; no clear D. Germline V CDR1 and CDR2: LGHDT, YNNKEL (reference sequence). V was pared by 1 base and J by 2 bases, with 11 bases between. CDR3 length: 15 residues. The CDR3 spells CASSQGRISNTEAFF. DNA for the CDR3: TGTGCCAGCAGCCAAGGACGGATATCCAACACTGAAGCTTTCTTT.

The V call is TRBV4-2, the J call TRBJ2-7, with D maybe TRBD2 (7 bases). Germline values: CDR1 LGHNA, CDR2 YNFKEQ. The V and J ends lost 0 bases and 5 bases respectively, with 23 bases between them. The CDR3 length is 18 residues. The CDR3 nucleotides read TGTGCCAGCAGCCAAGAAGGGGGGGGCGGACCCCTGATCAACGAGCAGTACTTC. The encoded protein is CASSQEGGGGPLINEQYF.

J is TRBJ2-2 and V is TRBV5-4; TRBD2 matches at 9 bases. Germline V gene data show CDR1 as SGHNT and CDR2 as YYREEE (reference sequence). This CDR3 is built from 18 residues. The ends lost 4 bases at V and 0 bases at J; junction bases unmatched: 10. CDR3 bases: TGTGCCAGCAGCCGTGAGATAGCGGGGGCATCGAACACCGGGGAGCTGTTTTTT. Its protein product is CASSREIAGASNTGELFF.

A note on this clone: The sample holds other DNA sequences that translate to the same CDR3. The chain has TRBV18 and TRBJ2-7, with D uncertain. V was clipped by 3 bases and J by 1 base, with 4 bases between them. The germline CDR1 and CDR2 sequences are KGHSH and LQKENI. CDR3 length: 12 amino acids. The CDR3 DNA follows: TGTGCCAGCTCACCTGCATCCTACGAGCAGTACTTC. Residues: CASSPASYEQYF. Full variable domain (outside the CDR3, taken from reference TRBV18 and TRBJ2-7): NAGVMQNPRHLVRRRGQEARLRCSPMKGHSHVYWYRQLPEEGLKFMVYLQKENIIDESGMPKERFSAEFPKEGPSILRIQQVVRGDSAAYFCASSPASYEQYFGPGTRLTVT.

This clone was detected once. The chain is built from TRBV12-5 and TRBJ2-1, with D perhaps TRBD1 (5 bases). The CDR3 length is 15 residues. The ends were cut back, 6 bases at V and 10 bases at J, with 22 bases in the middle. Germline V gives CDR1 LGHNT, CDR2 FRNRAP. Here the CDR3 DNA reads TGTGCTAGTGGCCGCGGCAGGGCCCGTAAGGAAGAGCAGTTCTTC. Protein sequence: CASGRGRARKEEQFF.